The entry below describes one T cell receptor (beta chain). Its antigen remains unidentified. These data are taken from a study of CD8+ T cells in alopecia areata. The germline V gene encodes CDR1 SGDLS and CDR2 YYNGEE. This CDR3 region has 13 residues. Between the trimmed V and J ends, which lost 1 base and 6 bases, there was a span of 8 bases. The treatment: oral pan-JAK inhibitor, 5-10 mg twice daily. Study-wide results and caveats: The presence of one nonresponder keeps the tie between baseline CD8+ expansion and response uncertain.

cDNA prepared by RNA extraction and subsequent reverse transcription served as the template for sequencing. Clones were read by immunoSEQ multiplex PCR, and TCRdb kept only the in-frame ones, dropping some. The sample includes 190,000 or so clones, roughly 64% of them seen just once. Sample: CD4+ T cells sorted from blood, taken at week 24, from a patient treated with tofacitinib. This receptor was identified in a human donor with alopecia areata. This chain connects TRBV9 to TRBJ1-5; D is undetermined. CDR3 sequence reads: CASSVTVGQPQHF. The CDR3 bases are TGTGCCAGCAGCGTAACGGTGGGTCAGCCCCAGCATTTT. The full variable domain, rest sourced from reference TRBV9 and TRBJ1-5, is DSGVTQTPKHLITATGQRVTLRCSPRSGDLSVYWYQQSLDQGLQFLIQYYNGEERAKGNILERFSAQQFPDLHSELNLSSLELGDSALYFCASSVTVGQPQHFGDGTRLSIL.